These T cell receptor beta chains were read from a single sample in a study of CXCR3-negative and CXCR3-positive naive CD8 T cells. TCRdb reprocessed the 5' RACE reads and stores each CDR3 protein as one record, lacking DNA. The sample table sets out about 98,000 distinct CDR3 sequences. The sequencing input was naive CXCR3+ CD8+ T cells from blood. These receptors were collected from a human donor in good health. Some clones in this sample may be carry-over from other donors' samples. The CDR3 runs from the conserved cysteine through the conserved F or W.

J: TRBJ2-1; V: TRBV5-1; CDR3: CASSLEALGSYNEQFF
J: TRBJ2-1; V: TRBV18; CDR3: CASSPSGVARVDEQFF
J: TRBJ2-2; V: TRBV11-2; CDR3: CAGSLDVSFLDTGELFF
J: TRBJ2-1; V: TRBV2; CDR3: CASSEGREFRSYNEQFF
J: TRBJ2-2; V: TRBV6-6; CDR3: CASSPIVGTVLGGELFF
J: TRBJ1-1; V: TRBV11-2; CDR3: CASSLVVEGYTEAFF
J: TRBJ2-3; V: TRBV7-3; CDR3: CASSLTALHTDTQYF
J: TRBJ2-7; V: TRBV3-1; CDR3: CASSQVWDYEQYF
J: TRBJ2-1; V: TRBV20-1; CDR3: CSARDQDLTYNEQFF
J: TRBJ2-1; V: TRBV10-3; CDR3: CAISAFESSYNEQFF
J: TRBJ2-7; V: TRBV7-8; CDR3: CASSLHGPGEQYF
J: TRBJ1-6; V: TRBV25-1; CDR3: CASSSLMGVSPLHF
J: TRBJ2-1; V: TRBV3-1; CDR3: CASSGGTGSSYNEQFF
J: TRBJ1-5; V: TRBV6-2/TRBV6-3; CDR3: CASSVQGVSQPQHF
J: TRBJ1-5; V: TRBV12-5; CDR3: CASGWTGANQPQHF
J: TRBJ2-1; V: TRBV29-1; CDR3: CSVEGGQGGNEQFF
J: TRBJ1-2; V: TRBV7-3; CDR3: CASSLDLNYGYTF
J: TRBJ1-1; V: TRBV7-6; CDR3: CASSLVGGDAFF
J: TRBJ1-5; V: TRBV19; CDR3: CASSWMVQGSQPQHF
J: TRBJ1-4; V: TRBV27; CDR3: CASAETGIVPEKLFF
J: TRBJ2-7; V: TRBV27; CDR3: CASSTGTGRLYEQYF
J: TRBJ2-5; V: TRBV4-1; CDR3: CASSQDTPSGGFQETQYF